This passage covers 11 T cell receptor beta chains from one sample sequenced in a study of tumor-infiltrating lymphocytes in oesophageal squamous cell carcinoma. TCRdb processed the PCR reads anew with MiXCR; each CDR3 protein has one entry. The sample has some 16,000 distinct CDR3 sequences, about 46% seen once; the top ten hold 20% to 30%. Sequences were obtained from esophageal tumor tissue. The receptors were gathered from a male donor with esophageal squamous cell carcinoma.

This clonotype has just a few counts. DNA of the CDR3: TGTGCCAGCAGCTTCGGACTAGCGGGAGGAAAGGAGCAGTTCTTC. Its protein is CASSFGLAGGKEQFF. The chain links TRBV7-9 to TRBJ2-1, with 14 nucleotides matching TRBD2. J gave up 10 bases and V 3 bases, and 5 bases lay outside the gene matches. The germline V gene encodes CDR1 SEHNR and CDR2 FQNEAQ (reference sequence). The CDR3 has 15 amino acids. The whole variable domain, filled in from reference TRBV7-9 and TRBJ2-1, reads DTGVSQNPRHKITKRGQNVTFRCDPISEHNRLYWYRQTLGQGPEFLTYFQNEAQLEKSRLLSDRFSAERPKGSFSTLEIQRTEQGDSAMYLCASSFGLAGGKEQFFGPGTRLTVL.

This clonotype is categorized as medium-sized. The chain links TRBV6-6 to TRBJ1-1; no firm D call. V shed 0 bases and J shed 3 bases, with 11 bases lying between them. Germline V gene data show CDR1 as MNHNY and CDR2 as SVGAGI (reference sequence). The CDR3 is 15 amino acids. The CDR3 region is CASSYSSGIYTEAFF. Here the CDR3 DNA reads TGTGCCAGCAGTTACTCCTCGGGTATTTACACTGAAGCTTTCTTT.

This clonotype was seen at least ten times. The genes are TRBV18 and TRBJ2-5; the match to TRBD1 covers 8 bases. With 2 bases clipped from V and 6 bases from J, the junction kept 8 bases outside the gene matches. CDR1 KGHSH and CDR2 LQKENI come from the germline V gene. CDR3 length: 15 amino acids. DNA of the CDR3: TGTGCCAGCTCACCAGCGCCAGGGGGCACACAGACCCAGTACTTC. It encodes CASSPAPGGTQTQYF.

The chain links TRBV7-2 to TRBJ2-3, with 9 positions matching TRBD2. The CDR3 totals 15 residues. V was pared by 7 bases and J by 6 bases, with 11 bases of the junction left unmatched. CDR1 is SGHTA, CDR2 FQGNSA, per germline. The CDR3, as DNA: TGTGCCAGCACCCGACTAGCGGCCCGTGGGGATACGCAGTATTTT. Translating gives CASTRLAARGDTQYF.

The chain employs TRBV28 and TRBJ1-1, with 8 bases that match TRBD1. CDR1 and CDR2 (germline): MDHEN, SYDVKM. This CDR3 is 16 amino acids long. Trimming took 5 bases from V and 10 from J; bases not matched to a gene: 18. The CDR3 DNA is TGTGCCAGCAGTCCACCAGTTGGACAGGGCGGAGTAGCAGCTTTCTTT. Amino acid sequence: CASSPPVGQGGVAAFF.

The chain links TRBV6-6 to TRBJ2-3; the D is unclear. The germline V gene encodes CDR1 MNHNY and CDR2 SVGAGI (reference sequence). The CDR3 runs to 15 residues. V lost 6 bases and J lost 0, with 13 bases in between. DNA of the CDR3: TGTGCCAGCAGGCTCGGGCTTCACAGCACAGATACGCAGTATTTT. This encodes CASRLGLHSTDTQYF.

This clonotype was observed many times. The CDR3 region is CASSRLGQLTYNEQFF. The CDR3 nucleotides are TGTGCCAGCAGCCGCCTAGGGCAGCTGACCTACAATGAGCAGTTCTTC. This chain connects TRBV7-9 to TRBJ2-1; D is unresolved. V lost 5 bases and J 2 bases, leaving 16 bases between the germline ends. The CDR3 totals 16 residues. The germline gives CDR1 SEHNR, CDR2 FQNEAQ (reference sequence).

This clonotype ranks as medium-sized (0.01 to 0.1%). The chain couples TRBV28 to TRBJ2-5, with a weak D call TRBD2 (6 bases). Deletions cut 6 bases from V and 2 bases from J, with 13 bases between. This CDR3 comprises 14 residues. Germline loops: CDR1 MDHEN, CDR2 SYDVKM. This chain's CDR3 is CASRRAGTQETQYF. The CDR3 bases are TGTGCCAGCAGACGCGCAGGGACTCAAGAGACCCAGTACTTC.

The CDR3 loop reads CASSLGRFDGYTF. CDR3 nucleotide sequence: TGTGCCAGCAGCTTAGGCCGTTTCGATGGCTACACCTTC. V is TRBV7-2 and J is TRBJ1-2; D not resolved. CDR1 and CDR2 from the germline V gene are SGHTA and FQGNSA. The CDR3 spans 13 residues. V was shortened by 1 base and J by 6 bases, with 9 bases between the two germline ends.

As concerns this clonotype: As the CDR3 is not closed by the conserved phenylalanine or tryptophan, this likely results from a read error. Because the CDR3's place on the DNA is in doubt, the DNA is left out and the CDR3 is given as listed by TCRdb. This rearrangement joins TRBV6-1 to TRBJ2-1. CDR1 and CDR2 from the germline V gene are MNHNS and SASEGT. Including both end residues, the CDR3 is 16 amino acids long. CDR3 loop: CASSPTHQSYGYTFGS.

A few counts support this clonotype. The rearrangement uses TRBV5-1 and TRBJ1-1, with 8 bases that match TRBD1. The CDR3 has 16 amino acids. J lost 4 bases, V lost 3 bases, and 11 bases had no gene match. Per the germline V gene, CDR1 is SGHRS and CDR2 is YFSETQ. CDR3 sequence: CASSSYRQGLGTEAFF. For the CDR3, the DNA is TGCGCCAGCAGCTCATATCGACAGGGGTTGGGCACTGAAGCTTTCTTT.